This TCR beta chain was captured by sequencing in a study of cytomegalovirus exposure and HLA in healthy donors. Study outcomes and limitations: A missense variant in DCLRE1C was later tied to TCR beta V- and J-gene trimming.

Primers: 60 Vbeta forward and 13 Jbeta reverse. Sequenced by immunoSEQ multiplex PCR; TCRdb stores in-frame clones only, minus some. The table records about 100,000 clones, about 70% of them present only once. V lost 7 bases and J lost 7; bases outside the gene matches: 8. Germline V lookup: CDR1 SGHRS, CDR2 YFSETQ. The CDR3 is 15 residues long. This clone appeared once. The target antigen is unknown. The clonotype comes from a woman aged 18-35 years in good health and CMV-seropositive. The genes are TRBV5-1 and TRBJ2-7; 16 positions agree with TRBD2. Sequenced sample: PBMCs. The CDR3 bases are TGCGCCAGCCAGGGACTAGCGGGAGGGCCGGGAGAGCAGTACTTC. It translates to CASQGLAGGPGEQYF.